This is a list of T cell receptor beta chains from one sample in a study of OX40 agonist ivuxolimab in advanced cancers. Only in-frame clones appear in the TCRdb table, and some are missing; sequencing was by immunoSEQ multiplex PCR. The table includes roughly 76,000 clones, about 89% detected once. The sample consisted of CD4+ or CD8+ T cells sorted from blood, taken in a trial of the OX40 agonist ivuxolimab. These receptors all come from an adult with an advanced solid tumor such as melanoma, head and neck, liver or kidney cancer. Each CDR3 is given with its conserved first and last residue. A D gene is named only where the DNA matches it firmly. The size entry is marked missing in some rows and otherwise reads once, few, many or a size class.

>TRBV27|once|TRBJ2-3|13|-
CASSLVVTDTQYF
TGTGCCAGCAGTTTAGTGGTCACAGATACGCAGTATTTT
>TRBV29-1|-|TRBJ2-7|15|-
CSVASPGPVTYEQYF
TGCAGCGTCGCCAGTCCGGGACCCGTCACCTACGAGCAGTACTTC
>TRBV5-1|-|TRBJ2-5|16|TRBD1
CASSPGGQGNQETQYF
TGCGCCAGCAGCCCCGGGGGACAGGGGAACCAAGAGACCCAGTACTTC
>TRBV9|-|TRBJ1-1|13|-
CASSVEGGSEAFF
TGTGCCAGCAGCGTAGAGGGAGGGAGTGAAGCTTTCTTT
>TRBV9|-|TRBJ2-5|16|TRBD2
CASSVFGGGGQETQYF
TGTGCCAGCAGCGTTTTTGGCGGGGGGGGGCAAGAGACCCAGTACTTC
>TRBV6-1|-|TRBJ2-1|15|TRBD2
CASSQTSGDYNEQFF
TGTGCCAGCAGTCAGACTAGCGGGGACTACAATGAGCAGTTCTTC
>TRBV10-3|-|TRBJ2-7|16|TRBD1
CAIVYVGGQGAREQYF
TGTGCCATCGTGTACGTAGGAGGACAGGGGGCGCGAGAGCAGTACTTC
>TRBV4-3|-|TRBJ2-1|14|TRBD2
CASSQGPGGDEQFF
TGCGCCAGCAGCCAAGGTCCGGGGGGAGATGAGCAGTTCTTC
>TRBV28|-|TRBJ2-7|14|TRBD1
CASSSGQGYYEQYF
TGTGCCAGCAGTTCGGGACAGGGGTACTACGAGCAGTACTTC
>TRBV7-9|-|TRBJ2-5|15|-
CASSPQVEDQETQYF
TGTGCCAGCAGCCCCCAGGTAGAGGACCAAGAGACCCAGTACTTC
>TRBV5-4|-|TRBJ2-4|15|TRBD1
CASSLDGTGKNIQYF
TGTGCCAGCAGCTTGGATGGGACAGGAAAAAACATTCAGTACTTC
>TRBV5-6|-|TRBJ1-5|14|-
CASSFFLSNQPQHF
TGTGCCAGCAGCTTTTTCCTAAGCAATCAGCCCCAGCATTTT
>TRBV4-1|-|TRBJ1-6|20|TRBD1
CASSQGGSDRVDTYNSPLHF
TGCGCCAGCAGCCAAGGAGGGTCAGACAGGGTAGATACCTATAATTCACCCCTCCACTTT
>TRBV13|-|TRBJ1-6|16|-
CASSFQGAGNNSPLHF
TGTGCCAGCAGCTTTCAAGGCGCGGGCAATAATTCACCCCTCCACTTT
>TRBV4-1|-|TRBJ1-6|14|-
CASSQGNYNSPLHF
TGCGCCAGCAGCCAAGGGAACTATAATTCACCCCTCCACTTT
>TRBV7-8|-|TRBJ2-7|15|TRBD1
CASSAHRGPSYEQYF
TGTGCCAGCAGCGCACACAGGGGCCCCTCCTACGAGCAGTACTTC
>TRBV7-3|-|TRBJ2-1|15|-
CASSPALGVLNEQFF
TGTGCCAGCAGCCCCGCCCTGGGGGTGCTGAATGAGCAGTTCTTC
>TRBV19|-|TRBJ1-1|14|-
CASSISGTNTEAFF
TGTGCCAGTAGTATTTCGGGGACGAACACTGAAGCTTTCTTT
>TRBV15|-|TRBJ2-6|15|TRBD1
CATSPDRVGANVLTF
TGTGCCACCAGCCCCGACAGGGTTGGGGCCAACGTCCTGACTTTC
>TRBV4-3|once|TRBJ1-2|13|TRBD1
CASSHLTGGGYTF
TGCGCCAGCAGCCACCTTACAGGGGGTGGCTACACCTTC
>TRBV12-2|-|TRBJ1-2|17|-
CASRLTMGGTGFGGYTF
TGTGCAAGTCGCTTAACTATGGGGGGGACAGGGTTTGGTGGCTACACCTTC
>TRBV27|-|TRBJ1-1|15|-
CARSSFNRADTEAFF
TGTGCCCGCAGTTCCTTCAACAGGGCGGACACTGAAGCTTTCTTT
>TRBV2|-|TRBJ2-4|15|-
CATDTRDIAKNIQYF
TGTGCCACCGACACGAGGGATATAGCCAAAAACATTCAGTACTTC
>TRBV10-3|-|TRBJ1-2|13|-
CAIGLLGGYGYTF
TGTGCCATCGGGCTCCTTGGAGGCTATGGCTACACCTTC
>TRBV29-1|-|TRBJ1-3|16|TRBD1
CSVERQGGIGGNTIYF
TGCAGCGTTGAACGACAGGGGGGAATAGGTGGAAACACCATATATTTT
>TRBV9|once|TRBJ2-2|20|TRBD1
CASSVGLRGQTFANTGELFF
TGTGCCAGCAGCGTAGGTCTTAGGGGACAGACGTTCGCGAACACCGGGGAGCTGTTTTTT
>TRBV4-3|-|TRBJ2-1|16|-
CASSQEVWGGAYEQFF
TGCGCCAGCAGCCAAGAGGTGTGGGGGGGCGCGTATGAGCAGTTCTTC
>TRBV5-4|once|TRBJ1-2|15|-
CASSLSNRVSYGYTF
TGTGCCAGCAGCTTGAGTAACAGGGTGTCCTATGGCTACACCTTC
>TRBV30|-|TRBJ1-6|13|-
CAWSQRGNSPLHF
TGTGCCTGGAGTCAGAGGGGTAATTCACCCCTCCACTTT
>TRBV9|-|TRBJ2-2|13|-
CATVKLNTGELFF
TGTGCCACCGTTAAACTGAACACCGGGGAGCTGTTTTTT
>TRBV7-8|-|TRBJ1-1|15|-
CASSLSGGGLTEAFF
TGTGCCAGCAGCTTATCCGGGGGGGGGCTCACTGAAGCTTTCTTT
>TRBV7-9|-|TRBJ2-1|11|-
CASGAKDEQFF
TGTGCCAGCGGCGCTAAGGATGAGCAGTTCTTC
>TRBV15|-|TRBJ2-1|14|-
CAAKDGSSYNEQFF
TGTGCCGCTAAGGACGGGAGCTCCTACAATGAGCAGTTCTTC
>TRBV6-5|-|TRBJ1-2|15|TRBD1
CASRPPGQGNYGYTF
TGTGCCAGCAGACCGCCGGGACAGGGAAACTATGGCTACACCTTC
>TRBV28|-|TRBJ2-3|14|-
CASRLTVNTDTQYF
TGTGCCAGCAGATTAACGGTGAACACAGATACGCAGTATTTT
>TRBV6-5|-|TRBJ2-2|13|-
CASSYGDTGELFF
TGTGCCAGCAGTTACGGCGACACCGGGGAGCTGTTTTTT
>TRBV4-1|-|TRBJ2-7|16|-
CASSPEEGPFSYEQYF
TGCGCCAGCAGCCCGGAGGAGGGGCCTTTCTCCTACGAGCAGTACTTC
>TRBV7-8|-|TRBJ2-2|16|-
CASSSSWGALTGELFF
TGTGCCAGCAGCTCCAGTTGGGGGGCTCTGACCGGGGAGCTGTTTTTT
>TRBV28|-|TRBJ2-7|15|-
CASSLGLVGSYEQYF
TGTGCCAGCAGTTTAGGGCTCGTGGGTTCCTACGAGCAGTACTTC
>TRBV5-4|-|TRBJ2-4|16|TRBD2
CASSLAASGPVNIQYF
TGTGCCAGCAGCTTGGCAGCTAGCGGGCCGGTCAACATTCAGTACTTC
>TRBV4-1|-|TRBJ2-1|18|TRBD2
CASSHRTPLAGADNEQFF
TGCGCCAGCAGCCACCGCACGCCCCTAGCGGGAGCAGACAATGAGCAGTTCTTC